These 22 T cell receptor beta chains originate from one sample sequenced in a study of CD8+ T cells in alopecia areata. Sequencing templates came from extracted RNA that was reverse transcribed into cDNA. Profiling relied on immunoSEQ multiplex PCR, and the TCRdb table lists in-frame clones only, not all of them. The data contain roughly 170,000 clones, around 60% of them singletons. Treatment described: oral pan-JAK inhibitor, 5-10 mg twice daily. The specimen was CD8+ T cells sorted from blood, collected at week 24, from a patient treated with tofacitinib. All receptors come from a human donor with alopecia areata.

The chain carries TRBV4-1 and TRBJ2-1; 9 bases map to TRBD2. With V trimmed by 4 bases and J by 7 bases, 20 bases remained unmatched. Germline loops: CDR1 MGHRA, CDR2 YSYEKL. CDR3 length: 19 residues. The CDR3 sequence is CASSRKTSGVEGTGNEQFF. Written as DNA, the CDR3 is TGCGCCAGCAGCCGGAAGACTAGCGGCGTTGAGGGTACGGGGAATGAGCAGTTCTTC.

The chain couples TRBV29-1 to TRBJ2-4; the D call may be TRBD1 or TRBD2 (5 bases each). The CDR3 is 16 residues long. The germline V gene has CDR1 SQVTM and CDR2 ANQGSEA. Between the trimmed V and J ends, which lost 4 bases and 3 bases, there was a span of 19 bases. The CDR3 here is CSVASGTHRGKNIQYF. The CDR3 coding sequence is TGCAGCGTTGCCTCCGGGACCCACCGCGGCAAAAACATTCAGTACTTC. Together with reference TRBV29-1 and TRBJ2-4, the CDR3 gives the full variable domain: SAVISQKPSRDICQRGTSLTIQCQVDSQVTMMFWYRQQPGQSLTLIATANQGSEATYESGFVIDKFPISRPNLTFSTLTVSNMSPEDSSIYLCSVASGTHRGKNIQYFGAGTRLSVL.

The rearrangement links TRBV30 to TRBJ2-7, with D uncertain. The V end lost 1 base, the J end lost 4 bases, and 5 bases lay between the germline ends. The CDR3 has 11 residues. Germline CDR1 and CDR2: GTSNPN and SVGIG (reference sequence). The CDR3 DNA sequence: TGTGCCTGGAGTGGGCCGTACGAGCAGTACTTC. This sequence encodes CAWSGPYEQYF.

The table lists this clone with a count of one. This rearrangement joins TRBV30 to TRBJ1-2; tentatively, D is TRBD1 (5 bases). The V gene lost 5 bases and the J gene lost 7 bases, with 11 bases spanning the gap. The CDR3 length is 11 residues. The germline V gene encodes CDR1 GTSNPN and CDR2 SVGIG (reference sequence). CDR3: CAWPQGGGYTF. The CDR3 nucleotides read TGTGCCTGGCCGCAGGGAGGTGGCTACACCTTC.

This clone has more than one count but fewer than ten. This chain links TRBV12-5 with TRBJ2-3, with unresolved D. Between the trimmed V and J ends, which lost 6 bases and 9 bases, there was a span of 10 bases. The CDR3 is 11 amino acids. Per germline, CDR1 LGHNT and CDR2 FRNRAP. Here the CDR3 reads CASGPPGTQYF. The CDR3 bases are TGTGCTAGTGGCCCTCCAGGCACGCAGTATTTT. Filled out from reference TRBV12-5 and TRBJ2-3, the complete variable domain reads DARVTQTPRHKVTEMGQEVTMRCQPILGHNTVFWYRQTMMQGLELLAYFRNRAPLDDSGMPKDRFSAEMPDATLATLKIQPSEPRDSAVYFCASGPPGTQYFGPGTRLTVL.

The V call is TRBV5-6, the J call TRBJ1-5; a possible D gene is TRBD1 (5 bases). Germline assignment: CDR1 SGHDT and CDR2 YYEEEE. The CDR3 runs to 13 residues. Trimming removed 4 bases from V and 5 bases from J, with 10 bases in between. The CDR3 nucleotides are TGTGCCAGCAGCATTGGGGGGGATCAGCCCCAGCATTTT. Its translation is CASSIGGDQPQHF.

With respect to this clone: A read error may account for a junction end that differs from germline. V is TRBV29-1 and J is TRBJ1-1; D perhaps matches TRBD1 (6 bases). The CDR3 has 13 amino acids. CDR1 is SQVTM and CDR2 is ANQGSEA in the germline V gene. The DNA for the CDR3 is TGCAGCGTCGAAGGGGGTATGAACACTGAAGCTTTCTTT. Its translation: CSVEGGMNTEAFF.

The CDR3 DNA sequence: TGCGCCAGCAGCCAAGAAGGTCAGGCCTCCTACGAGCAGTACTTC. This encodes CASSQEGQASYEQYF. The V and J genes are TRBV4-1 and TRBJ2-7; D gene unclear. The V and J ends lost 0 bases and 0 bases respectively, with 9 bases between them. CDR1 and CDR2 (germline): MGHRA, YSYEKL. CDR3 length: 15 residues.

The V and J genes are TRBV5-6 and TRBJ1-1; D is perhaps TRBD1 (6 bases). This CDR3 region has 15 residues. Germline V gene lookup returns CDR1 SGHDT and CDR2 YYEEEE. Between the trimmed V and J ends, which lost 4 bases and 2 bases, there was a span of 15 bases. The CDR3 here is CASSGGQRFNTEAFF. The CDR3 DNA follows: TGTGCCAGCAGCGGCGGACAGAGATTTAACACTGAAGCTTTCTTT.

This chain joins TRBV15 and TRBJ2-3; either TRBD1 or TRBD2 may fit D (5 bases each). This CDR3 region has 16 residues. Trimming left V 8 bases short and J 0 bases short, with 18 bases between. Germline lookup yields CDR1 LNHNV and CDR2 YYDKDF (reference sequence). Here the CDR3 DNA reads TGTGCCACCTCTCTCGCGAGGGGCTTGAGCACAGATACGCAGTATTTT. Translating it yields CATSLARGLSTDTQYF. Combining the CDR3 with reference TRBV15 and TRBJ2-3 gives the whole variable domain DAMVIQNPRYQVTQFGKPVTLSCSQTLNHNVMYWYQQKSSQAPKLLFHYYDKDFNNEADTPDNFQSRRPNTSFCFLDIRSPGLGDTAMYLCATSLARGLSTDTQYFGPGTRLTVL.

The J gene is TRBJ1-1, the V gene TRBV29-1, with D possibly matching TRBD1 (5 bases). With 0 bases removed from V and 5 bases from J, the gap between germline ends came to 19 bases. Germline V lookup: CDR1 SQVTM, CDR2 ANQGSEA. The CDR3 runs 16 residues. This CDR3 reads CSVEDPSGVVETEAFF. The DNA for the CDR3 is TGCAGCGTTGAAGATCCCTCGGGGGTAGTAGAAACTGAAGCTTTCTTT.

The chain joins TRBV7-2 to TRBJ1-2, with TRBD1 matching over 8 bases. The CDR3 runs 13 residues. CDR1 and CDR2 from the germline V gene are SGHTA and FQGNSA. V shed 4 bases, J shed 6 bases, and the junction held 4 bases outside the gene matches. CDR3 DNA sequence: TGTGCCAGCAGCTCGACAGGGGTCGATGGCTACACCTTC. It encodes CASSSTGVDGYTF.

V and J are TRBV19 and TRBJ2-5; 8 nucleotides agree with TRBD1. Losses at the gene ends were 5 bases for V and 5 bases for J; bases not matched to a gene: 10. This CDR3 comprises 15 residues. Germline V gene lookup returns CDR1 LNHDA and CDR2 SQIVND (reference sequence). This CDR3 reads CASSRHRGITETQYF. The CDR3 DNA is TGTGCCAGTAGTCGGCACAGGGGGATAACGGAGACCCAGTACTTC.

The rearrangement uses TRBV7-9 and TRBJ1-2; D remains unclear. Germline CDR1 is SEHNR and CDR2 is FQNEAQ (reference sequence). Trimming cost V 3 bases and J 4 bases, with 18 bases left between them. The CDR3 loop spans 16 amino acids. The CDR3 region has the DNA TGTGCCAGCAGCTTGGATAGGGAGACAACCCTCTATGGCTACACCTTC. This gives the protein CASSLDRETTLYGYTF. The full variable domain, its missing parts supplied by reference TRBV7-9 and TRBJ1-2, is DTGVSQNPRHKITKRGQNVTFRCDPISEHNRLYWYRQTLGQGPEFLTYFQNEAQLEKSRLLSDRFSAERPKGSFSTLEIQRTEQGDSAMYLCASSLDRETTLYGYTFGSGTRLTVV.

The V and J genes are TRBV25-1 and TRBJ2-5, with D perhaps matching TRBD1 or TRBD2 (5 bases each). V lost 4 bases and J 5 bases, leaving 17 bases between the germline ends. Per the germline V gene, CDR1 is MGHDK and CDR2 is SYGVNS. The CDR3 runs 15 residues. The chain's CDR3 is CASSGLRTWGETQYF. CDR3 coding DNA: TGTGCCAGCAGTGGTCTCCGGACATGGGGGGAGACCCAGTACTTC.

The chain is built from TRBV6-5 and TRBJ1-2, with a possible D match to TRBD1 (6 bases). From germline, CDR1 is MNHEY and CDR2 SVGAGI. This CDR3 region has 12 residues. With 7 bases removed from V and 5 bases from J, the gap between germline ends came to 11 bases. As DNA, the CDR3 is TGTGCCAGCACCCAGGACAGTTATGGCTACACCTTC. Residues: CASTQDSYGYTF.

The V gene is TRBV5-6, the J gene TRBJ1-2; no reliable D call. Germline CDR1 reads SGHDT; CDR2 reads YYEEEE. This CDR3 spans 16 amino acids. V lost 4 bases to trimming and J lost 6 bases, with 22 bases between them. For the CDR3, the DNA is TGTGCCAGCAGCCTCCTGGCTACTCTTCCTGGGGATGGCTACACCTTC. This sequence encodes CASSLLATLPGDGYTF.

CDR3 nucleotides: TGTGCCAGCAGCTTCGGTACGGGTGAGATGAACACTGAAGCTTTCTTT. Translated: CASSFGTGEMNTEAFF. The V and J genes are TRBV11-2 and TRBJ1-1; no reliable D call. Germline CDR1 SGHAT, CDR2 FQNNGV. V shed 3 bases and J shed 0 bases, with 14 bases lying between them. The CDR3 is 16 amino acids.

The chain joins TRBV7-2 to TRBJ2-1; D might be TRBD1 (6 bases). Trimming removed 3 bases at V and 0 bases at J, with 12 bases between. The CDR3 is 16 residues long. Germline lookup yields CDR1 SGHTA and CDR2 FQGNSA. This chain's CDR3 is CASSFRGGSSYNEQFF. Here the CDR3 DNA reads TGTGCCAGCAGCTTTAGAGGGGGAAGCTCCTACAATGAGCAGTTCTTC.

This rearrangement joins TRBV6-1 to TRBJ2-5, with 11 bases identical to TRBD1. The CDR3 spans 14 residues. Germline CDR1 and CDR2: MNHNS and SASEGT. The V segment lost 6 bases and the J segment 5 bases; nucleotides outside the gene matches: 5. The CDR3 nucleotides are TGTGCCAGCAGAATCCGGGACAGGGGGGAGACCCAGTACTTC. Translated: CASRIRDRGETQYF.

The chain joins TRBV5-1 to TRBJ1-1; a weak D match, TRBD1 (5 bases). V was trimmed by 3 bases and J by 2 bases, leaving 11 bases between them. The CDR3 is 14 residues long. The germline CDR1 and CDR2 sequences are SGHRS and YFSETQ. DNA of the CDR3: TGCGCCAGCAGCTCAGCAGGGAGTAACACTGAAGCTTTCTTT. Its translation is CASSSAGSNTEAFF.

The gene calls are TRBV29-1 and TRBJ1-1, with 11 bases matching TRBD1. J was trimmed by 0 bases and V by 7 bases; bases with no gene match: 10. The CDR3 is made up of 16 amino acids. Germline CDR1 SQVTM, CDR2 ANQGSEA. The CDR3 spells CSAHRGQGVLNTEAFF. The DNA for the CDR3 is TGCAGCGCCCATAGGGGACAGGGGGTATTGAACACTGAAGCTTTCTTT. Drawing the rest from reference TRBV29-1 and TRBJ1-1, the complete variable domain is SAVISQKPSRDICQRGTSLTIQCQVDSQVTMMFWYRQQPGQSLTLIATANQGSEATYESGFVIDKFPISRPNLTFSTLTVSNMSPEDSSIYLCSAHRGQGVLNTEAFFGQGTRLTVV.